The 8 T cell receptor beta chains listed next were all sequenced from one sample in a study of chemoradiotherapy in HPV16-positive cancers (dated by TCRdb to between 2021 and 2022). Library creation used the immunoSEQ multiplex PCR assay. TCRdb carries this immuneACCESS record with in-frame sequences only. Its versions omit some clonotypes, under half of them owing to an unresolved V gene in the studies checked, with the rest unexplained. The sample profile shows just over 25,000 clones; around nine tenths of them were found once. The ten biggest clones cover 22% of the sample. Sequenced here: blood, sampled from a patient who underwent chemoradiotherapy. The source is a human donor with HPV-associated anogenital cancer.

The genes are TRBV10-3 and TRBJ2-5; no clear D. The length of the CDR3 is 12 residues. V was pared by 6 bases and J by 2 bases, with 7 bases between. Germline CDR1 reads ENHRY; CDR2 reads SYGVKD. This CDR3 is CAIRDGQETQYF. The CDR3 DNA is TGTGCCATCAGGGACGGGCAAGAGACCCAGTACTTC.

The rearrangement links TRBV5-4 to TRBJ1-1; D is unresolved. Trimming removed 4 bases from V and 4 bases from J, with 14 bases in between. CDR1 SGHNT and CDR2 YYREEE come from the germline V gene (reference sequence). This CDR3 region has 14 residues. The CDR3 sequence: CASSLRTEVTEAFF. The CDR3 DNA reads as TGTGCCAGCAGCCTGCGGACGGAAGTCACTGAAGCTTTCTTT.

For the CDR3, the DNA is TGTGCCTGGAGGGACCGAGGATACGAGCAGTACTTC. It is translated as CAWRDRGYEQYF. The V and J genes are TRBV30 and TRBJ2-7; D not resolved. Trimming shortened V by 3 bases and J by 4 bases, and 10 bases separated the two germline ends. Germline V gene lookup returns CDR1 GTSNPN and CDR2 SVGIG (reference sequence). The CDR3 has 12 residues.

V and J are TRBV9 and TRBJ1-2; 9 bases align to TRBD1. Germline-derived CDR1 and CDR2 are SGDLS and YYNGEE. Unmatched junction bases numbered 8, after V lost 4 bases and J lost 7 bases. The CDR3 length is 14 residues. The CDR3 loop is CASSSGTGTRGYTF. DNA for the CDR3: TGTGCCAGCAGCTCCGGGACAGGGACTCGTGGCTACACCTTC.

This chain connects TRBV7-9 to TRBJ2-7; D unresolved. CDR1 is SEHNR and CDR2 is FQNEAQ in the germline V gene (reference sequence). Deletions cut 2 bases from V and 3 bases from J, with 20 bases between. There are 17 residues in the CDR3. The chain's CDR3 is CASSLLFDGQESYEQYF. In nucleotides, the CDR3 is TGTGCCAGCAGCTTATTATTTGATGGGCAGGAGAGCTACGAGCAGTACTTC.

This chain links TRBV29-1 with TRBJ2-2; the match to TRBD1 covers 9 bases. The germline gives CDR1 SQVTM, CDR2 ANQGSEA. With V trimmed by 5 bases and J by 1 base, 11 bases remained unmatched. The CDR3 totals 17 residues. The CDR3 DNA reads TGCAGCGTTTTAGCCCCTGGGACAGGGCGGAACACCGGGGAGCTGTTTTTT. Its protein product is CSVLAPGTGRNTGELFF.

The rearrangement links TRBV5-1 to TRBJ2-1, with 9 bases matching TRBD1. This CDR3 spans 15 amino acids. Per germline, CDR1 SGHRS and CDR2 YFSETQ. J gave up 2 bases and V 3 bases, and 3 bases lay outside the gene matches. CDR3 loop: CASSYGQGTYNEQFF. CDR3 DNA: TGCGCCAGCAGCTATGGACAGGGGACCTACAATGAGCAGTTCTTC. The full variable domain, its missing parts supplied by reference TRBV5-1 and TRBJ2-1, is KAGVTQTPRYLIKTRGQQVTLSCSPISGHRSVSWYQQTPGQGLQFLFEYFSETQRNKGNFPGRFSGRQFSNSRSEMNVSTLELGDSALYLCASSYGQGTYNEQFFGPGTRLTVL.

The chain has TRBV28 and TRBJ2-3; no clear D gene. This CDR3 spans 12 amino acids. V was cut by 3 bases and J by 4 bases, with 5 bases left in between. Germline lookup yields CDR1 MDHEN and CDR2 SYDVKM. The CDR3 DNA reads TGTGCCAGCAGTTTCCCTCCAGATACGCAGTATTTT. It yields the protein CASSFPPDTQYF. Combining the CDR3 with reference TRBV28 and TRBJ2-3 gives the whole variable domain DVKVTQSSRYLVKRTGEKVFLECVQDMDHENMFWYRQDPGLGLRLIYFSYDVKMKEKGDIPEGYSVSREKKERFSLILESASTNQTSMYLCASSFPPDTQYFGPGTRLTVL.